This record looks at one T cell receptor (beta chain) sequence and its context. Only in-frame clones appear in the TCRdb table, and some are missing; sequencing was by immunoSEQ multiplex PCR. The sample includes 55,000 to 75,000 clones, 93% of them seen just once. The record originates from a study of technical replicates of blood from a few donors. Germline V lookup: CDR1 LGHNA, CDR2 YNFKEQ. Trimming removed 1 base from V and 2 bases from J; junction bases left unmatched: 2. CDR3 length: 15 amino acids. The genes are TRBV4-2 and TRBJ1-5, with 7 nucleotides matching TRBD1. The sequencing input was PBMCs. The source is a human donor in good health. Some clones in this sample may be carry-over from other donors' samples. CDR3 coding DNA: TGTGCCAGCAGCCAAGGAGGGGGCGGCAATCAGCCCCAGCATTTT. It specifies CASSQGGGGNQPQHF.